A single sample is the source of the 17 T cell receptor beta chains below, sequenced in a study of Graves' ophthalmopathy and Graves' hyperthyroidism. Scientists amplified the TCR beta CDR3 regions from RNA transcripts. The workflow started with a first-round RT-PCR run with HTBI primers and then moved on to a second-round multiplex PCR. TCRdb called the multiplex PCR reads again in MiXCR, with one record for every CDR3 protein. The sample contains some 750,000 distinct CDR3 sequences, 40% of which appear only once. Sequencing was done on a sample of peripheral blood. These TCRs come from an adult man with Graves' ophthalmopathy.

This clonotype was recorded at least ten times. V is TRBV25-1 and J is TRBJ1-1; weak D call: TRBD1 (5 bases). The CDR3 has 14 amino acids. The germline CDR1 and CDR2 sequences are MGHDK and SYGVNS. Deletions cut 5 bases from V and 6 bases from J, with 16 bases between. CDR3 sequence: CASSRWGEGAEAFF. DNA of the CDR3: TGTGCCAGCAGTAGATGGGGGGAGGGAGCTGAAGCTTTCTTT.

The chain couples TRBV7-4 to TRBJ2-5, with TRBD1 as a possible D gene (6 bases). Germline CDR1 is SGHVT and CDR2 is SQSDAQ. The CDR3 contains 14 residues. V gave up 6 bases and J gave up 5 bases, with 16 bases separating them. The DNA for the CDR3 is TGTGCCAGCAGTCTTAATCAGGGGAGCGAGACCCAGTACTTC. Translation: CASSLNQGSETQYF.

This clonotype was seen ten or more times. The chain joins TRBV29-1 to TRBJ1-2, with TRBD1 identical over 7 bases. The CDR3 contains 13 residues. The V segment lost 7 bases and the J segment 0 bases; nucleotides outside the gene matches: 5. Germline CDR1 and CDR2: SQVTM and ANQGSEA. The CDR3 sequence is CSAGQAPNYGYTF. The CDR3 nucleotides read TGCAGCGCTGGACAGGCCCCTAACTATGGCTACACCTTC.

V usage is TRBV2 and J usage is TRBJ2-5; tentative D call: TRBD1 (8 bases). Trimming cost V 6 bases and J 5 bases, with 13 bases left between them. Per the germline V gene, CDR1 is SNHLY and CDR2 is FYNNEI. There are 13 residues in the CDR3. The CDR3 sequence: CASRDREGETQYF. The CDR3 bases are TGTGCCAGCAGGGACAGGGAGGGGGAGACCCAGTACTTC.

The table lists this clonotype with many counts. V gene TRBV7-9 combines with J gene TRBJ2-6; D remains unclear. Trimming stripped 3 bases from V and 0 bases from J, with 6 bases between. There are 15 residues in the CDR3. Germline values: CDR1 SEHNR, CDR2 FQNEAQ (reference sequence). CDR3 nucleotides: TGTGCCAGCAGCTTCCAGTACTCTGGGGCCAACGTCCTGACTTTC. Protein: CASSFQYSGANVLTF.

This clonotype came up many times. The genes are TRBV29-1 and TRBJ2-7; TRBD1 is a possible D gene (6 bases). The CDR3 runs to 13 residues. The germline V and J ends were trimmed by 2 bases and 4 bases, with 12 bases remaining between them. Per the germline V gene, CDR1 is SQVTM and CDR2 is ANQGSEA. CDR3 DNA sequence: TGCAGCGTTGAAAAGGACGGACAGTACGAGCAGTACTTC. The encoded protein is CSVEKDGQYEQYF.

A note on this clonotype: A much more abundant neighbour one base away suggests this may be a read error. The chain is built from TRBV7-2 and TRBJ2-5; D is perhaps TRBD1 or TRBD2 (6 bases each). The germline gives CDR1 SGHTA, CDR2 FQGNSA. This CDR3 contains 15 residues. The CDR3 here is CVSSLGGGLLKTQYF. The CDR3 region has the DNA TGTGTCAGCAGCTTAGGGGGAGGACTTTTGAAGACCCAGTACTTC. Combining the CDR3 with reference TRBV7-2 and TRBJ2-5 gives the whole variable domain GAGVSQSPSNKVTEKGKDVELRCDPISGHTALYWYRQSLGQGLEFLIYFQGNSAPDKSGLPSDRFSAERTGGSVSTLTIQRTQQEDSAVYLCVSSLGGGLLKTQYFGPGTRLLVL.

The chain's CDR3 is CASSPPGQRNTGELFF. As DNA, the CDR3 is TGTGCCAGCAGCCCACCGGGACAAAGGAACACCGGGGAGCTGTTTTTT. J is TRBJ2-2 and V is TRBV2; a possible D gene is TRBD1 (6 bases). CDR1 SNHLY and CDR2 FYNNEI come from the germline V gene. The CDR3 extends over 16 amino acids. Trimming stripped 6 bases from V and 1 base from J, with 15 bases between.

This clonotype was observed a handful of times. The chain is built from TRBV4-1 and TRBJ2-7; a weak D match, TRBD1 (6 bases). The CDR3 runs 15 residues. V lost 4 bases to trimming and J lost 2 bases, with 15 bases between them. Germline V gives CDR1 MGHRA, CDR2 YSYEKL. DNA for the CDR3: TGCGCCAGCAGCCCTAGAGACAGGAACCCCTACGAGCAGTACTTC. Protein product: CASSPRDRNPYEQYF.

The gene calls are TRBV7-9 and TRBJ2-5; D gene ambiguous. Trimming removed 6 bases from V and 1 base from J, with 21 bases in between. The CDR3 has 17 amino acids. Germline CDR1 and CDR2: SEHNR and FQNEAQ (reference sequence). CDR3 nucleotides: TGTGCCAGCAGTTCCTTGCCCAAATGGAAGCCCCAAGAGACCCAGTACTTC. This gives the protein CASSSLPKWKPQETQYF.

This clonotype was observed a handful of times. The CDR3 DNA follows: TGTGCCAGCAGTTACTCGAGGGACATGACAGAAACTGAAGCTTTCTTT. Its translation: CASSYSRDMTETEAFF. This rearrangement joins TRBV9 to TRBJ1-1, with D tentatively TRBD1 (6 bases). The CDR3 has 16 residues. With 5 bases removed from V and 5 bases from J, the gap between germline ends came to 22 bases. The germline CDR1 and CDR2 sequences are SGDLS and YYNGEE.

In this sample, this clonotype turned up a few times. V gene TRBV29-1 combines with J gene TRBJ2-3; 9 bases are a match to TRBD1. Germline CDR1 and CDR2: SQVTM and ANQGSEA. The CDR3 consists of 14 residues. V shed 6 bases, J shed 4 bases, and the junction held 8 bases outside the gene matches. CDR3 nucleotides: TGCAGCGTGGACAGGGGATTTGAGGCAGATACGCAGTATTTT. It is translated as CSVDRGFEADTQYF.

This clonotype was counted many times. V usage is TRBV14 and J usage is TRBJ2-7; either TRBD1 or TRBD2 may fit D (5 bases each). CDR1 and CDR2 (germline): SGHDN, FVKESK. CDR3 length: 15 residues. V lost 0 bases and J lost 5, with 14 bases in between. The CDR3 DNA is TGTGCCAGCAGCCAAGAATCAGGGTGGGGAGACGAGCAGTACTTC. Translated, it gives CASSQESGWGDEQYF.

This clonotype was found a few times. The chain is built from TRBV20-1 and TRBJ2-7; weak D call: TRBD1 (6 bases). The germline V and J ends were trimmed by 4 bases and 3 bases, with 7 bases remaining between them. The germline gives CDR1 DFQATT, CDR2 SNEGSKA (reference sequence). This CDR3 contains 11 residues. The CDR3 here is CSAKQGYEQYF. The DNA of the CDR3 is TGCAGTGCTAAACAGGGCTACGAGCAGTACTTC.

This clonotype was counted a single time. This rearrangement joins TRBV20-1 to TRBJ2-5; 12 nucleotides agree with TRBD1. Germline V gene sequence: CDR1 DFQATT, CDR2 SNEGSKA (reference sequence). The CDR3 is made up of 17 amino acids. Trimming cost V 1 base and J 2 bases; bases outside gene matches: 8. The CDR3 DNA sequence: TGCAGTGCTAGAGGGGACAGGGGGCAGTCGGGTCAAGAGACCCAGTACTTC. Its protein product is CSARGDRGQSGQETQYF.

This clonotype was found many times. The chain uses TRBV24-1 and TRBJ2-5; 10 bases line up with TRBD1. CDR1 is KGHDR, CDR2 SFDVKD, per germline. Trimming took 2 bases from V and 5 from J; bases not matched to a gene: 4. The CDR3 length is 15 residues. CDR3 bases: TGTGCCACCAGTGATTCCTGGGGACAGGGGGAGACCCAGTACTTC. As protein: CATSDSWGQGETQYF.

Ten or more counts support this clonotype. J is TRBJ2-7 and V is TRBV20-1, with 11 bases matching TRBD2. The CDR3 is made up of 14 amino acids. The germline V gene has CDR1 DFQATT and CDR2 SNEGSKA (reference sequence). V lost 6 bases and J lost 4; bases outside the gene matches: 8. CDR3 DNA sequence: TGCAGTGCAACCGGGACTAGCGGAGGTTACGAGCAGTACTTC. Its protein is CSATGTSGGYEQYF.